This T cell receptor (beta chain) was sequenced for a study of blood T cell repertoires in COVID-19. Study-wide background: Sample material is recorded as cDNA or gDNA derived from T cells, B-cell-depleted T cells, or PBMCs.

The CDR3 consists of 15 residues. The germline V gene has CDR1 SGHTA and CDR2 FQGTGA. Trimming took 1 base from V and 3 from J, leaving 12 bases between them. Sequenced by immunoSEQ multiplex PCR; TCRdb stores in-frame clones only, minus some. The sample consists of approximately 210,000 clones, 70% to 90% of them appearing once. The V gene is TRBV7-3, the J gene TRBJ1-1, with a possible D match to TRBD1 (5 bases). The sample consisted of peripheral blood. The origin of this receptor is a man between 18 and 35 years old with active or convalescent COVID-19. The CDR3: CASSLKQGRDTEAFF. The DNA for the CDR3 is TGTGCCAGCAGCTTAAAGCAGGGAAGAGACACTGAAGCTTTCTTT.